Below are 15 T cell receptor beta chains sequenced from a single sample in a study of beta chain features in type 1 diabetes. Study findings and constraints: A moderate, significant TCRB CDR3 shortening appeared in type 1 diabetes across four CD4+ subsets.

No cognate antigen is known for these TCRs. What was sequenced were expressed TCRB transcripts, since all of the isolated RNA had been reverse transcribed. Here immunoSEQ multiplex PCR was the method, and the copy in TCRdb shows in-frame clones only, minus some. The sample has approximately 260,000 clones, around 25% seen once. Specimen: naive CD4+ T cells from blood. These receptor sequences come from a woman in her 30s with type 1 diabetes.

This clone has a handful of counts. In DNA form, the CDR3 reads TGTGCCAGCAGTACGGACAGGGACTCCGGGGCCAACGTCCTGACTTTC. It yields the protein CASSTDRDSGANVLTF. The gene calls are TRBV2 and TRBJ2-6; 8 nucleotides align to TRBD1. V lost 5 bases and J lost 4; bases outside the gene matches: 7. In germline, CDR1 is SNHLY, CDR2 FYNNEI. The CDR3 runs 16 residues.

This clone was counted between two and nine times. This chain joins TRBV4-2 and TRBJ2-1; 8 bases line up with TRBD1. The J segment lost 5 bases and the V segment lost 0 bases, leaving 3 bases of the junction unmatched. The CDR3 has 15 amino acids. The germline gives CDR1 LGHNA, CDR2 YNFKEQ. The CDR3, as DNA: TGTGCCAGCAGCCAAGACAGGGGGCTCCACAATGAGCAGTTCTTC. Translated: CASSQDRGLHNEQFF.

The sample holds a few counts of this clone. The gene calls are TRBV5-1 and TRBJ2-1; 9 bases line up with TRBD2. Losses at the gene ends were 0 bases for V and 1 base for J; bases not matched to a gene: 5. CDR3 length: 17 amino acids. Germline V lookup: CDR1 SGHRS, CDR2 YFSETQ. CDR3 sequence: CASSLAGTSRSYNEQFF. DNA of the CDR3: TGCGCCAGCAGCTTGGCCGGGACTAGCAGGTCCTACAATGAGCAGTTCTTC.

The J gene is TRBJ2-3, the V gene TRBV9, with a possible D match to TRBD2 (6 bases). V dropped 0 bases and J dropped 1 base, with 9 bases sitting between them. Germline assignment: CDR1 SGDLS and CDR2 YYNGEE. This CDR3 has 15 residues. In DNA, the CDR3 is TGTGCCAGCAGCGTAGATAGCGGAGGCACAGATACGCAGTATTTT. Translated: CASSVDSGGTDTQYF. The variable domain in full, with the rest retrieved from reference TRBV9 and TRBJ2-3, is DSGVTQTPKHLITATGQRVTLRCSPRSGDLSVYWYQQSLDQGLQFLIQYYNGEERAKGNILERFSAQQFPDLHSELNLSSLELGDSALYFCASSVDSGGTDTQYFGPGTRLTVL.

There are a few counts of this clone. The rearrangement links TRBV30 to TRBJ1-2, with D unresolved. The CDR3 runs 12 residues. Trimming shortened V by 2 bases and J by 8 bases, and 12 bases separated the two germline ends. Germline loops: CDR1 GTSNPN, CDR2 SVGIG (reference sequence). Here the CDR3 DNA reads TGTGCCTGGAGTCGGGCAGCTAGCGGCTACACCTTC. This sequence encodes CAWSRAASGYTF.

CDR3 sequence: CASSPTYPRENEQFF. CDR3 bases: TGTGCCAGCAGCCCAACTTACCCAAGGGAGAATGAGCAGTTCTTC. This chain links TRBV11-2 with TRBJ2-1; possible D gene TRBD2, 5 bases. The CDR3 is 15 amino acids. Germline V gives CDR1 SGHAT, CDR2 FQNNGV. With 5 bases removed from V and 7 bases from J, the gap between germline ends came to 18 bases.

This sequence joins TRBV14 and TRBJ2-1, with 9 bases lining up with TRBD2. The CDR3 contains 15 residues. Germline V CDR1 and CDR2: SGHDN, FVKESK. J was trimmed by 4 bases and V by 1 base; bases with no gene match: 2. The CDR3 nucleotides are TGTGCCAGCAGCCAAGCTAGCGGGATTTACAATGAGCAGTTCTTC. This codes for CASSQASGIYNEQFF.

This clone was counted only a few times. This chain joins TRBV9 and TRBJ2-2; D is possibly TRBD1 (5 bases). V was shortened by 4 bases and J by 5 bases, with 21 bases between the two germline ends. CDR1 SGDLS and CDR2 YYNGEE come from the germline V gene. The CDR3 consists of 17 residues. DNA of the CDR3: TGTGCCAGCAGCCCATTGGGCCAGGGTGGAAGTACCGGGGAGCTGTTTTTT. Translation: CASSPLGQGGSTGELFF.

This clone has just a few counts. The V call is TRBV9, the J call TRBJ2-4; D remains ambiguous. CDR1 is SGDLS and CDR2 is YYNGEE in the germline V gene. This CDR3 region has 12 residues. V was trimmed by 0 bases and J by 10 bases, leaving 8 bases between them. The CDR3 spells CASSVDGSIQYF. In DNA, the CDR3 is TGTGCCAGCAGCGTAGACGGGTCGATTCAGTACTTC.

The chain carries TRBV28 and TRBJ2-5; tentative D call: TRBD2 (6 bases). The V gene lost 5 bases and the J gene lost 0 bases, with 13 bases spanning the gap. This CDR3 has 15 residues. Germline V gives CDR1 MDHEN, CDR2 SYDVKM. CDR3 residues: CASSIRGAYQETQYF. The CDR3 DNA follows: TGTGCCAGCAGTATTCGCGGGGCGTACCAAGAGACCCAGTACTTC. The whole variable domain, remainder taken from reference TRBV28 and TRBJ2-5, is DVKVTQSSRYLVKRTGEKVFLECVQDMDHENMFWYRQDPGLGLRLIYFSYDVKMKEKGDIPEGYSVSREKKERFSLILESASTNQTSMYLCASSIRGAYQETQYFGPGTRLLVL.

The chain has TRBV5-1 and TRBJ2-2, with TRBD2 matching 9 bases. CDR1 is SGHRS and CDR2 is YFSETQ in the germline V gene. CDR3 size: 16 residues. V shed 7 bases and J 5 bases; nucleotides not matched to a gene: 12. DNA for the CDR3: TGCGCCAGCGCTCCGGTAGCGGGAGTTGGTACCGGGGAGCTGTTTTTT. This gives the protein CASAPVAGVGTGELFF.

This clone was observed a few times. This chain connects TRBV29-1 to TRBJ2-2, with D maybe TRBD1 (6 bases). The germline CDR1 and CDR2 sequences are SQVTM and ANQGSEA. The V end lost 7 bases, the J end lost 0 bases, and 9 bases lay between the germline ends. The CDR3 is 13 residues long. The CDR3 DNA sequence: TGCAGCGCCGGACAGACGAACACCGGGGAGCTGTTTTTT. Its translation: CSAGQTNTGELFF.

This clone was observed a handful of times. V and J are TRBV27 and TRBJ2-7, with 8 bases matching TRBD1. The CDR3 is 13 amino acids. In germline, CDR1 is MNHEY, CDR2 SMNVEV (reference sequence). With 1 base clipped from V and 4 bases from J, the junction kept 0 bases outside the gene matches. The CDR3 coding sequence is TGTGCCAGCAGTTTATACAGGGGGTACGAGCAGTACTTC. Protein sequence: CASSLYRGYEQYF.

This clone occurred a few times. This chain joins TRBV9 and TRBJ2-2, with D unresolved. This CDR3 region has 12 residues. Germline V gene lookup returns CDR1 SGDLS and CDR2 YYNGEE. With 3 bases removed from V and 7 bases from J, the gap between germline ends came to 7 bases. The CDR3 is CASSGAGGELFF. DNA for the CDR3: TGTGCCAGCAGCGGGGCTGGCGGGGAGCTGTTTTTT. The full variable domain, in which reference TRBV9 and TRBJ2-2 provide the parts outside the CDR3, is DSGVTQTPKHLITATGQRVTLRCSPRSGDLSVYWYQQSLDQGLQFLIQYYNGEERAKGNILERFSAQQFPDLHSELNLSSLELGDSALYFCASSGAGGELFFGEGSRLTVL.

The chain joins TRBV13 to TRBJ2-7; 7 nucleotides agree with TRBD1. This CDR3 comprises 14 residues. J gave up 5 bases and V 4 bases, and 8 bases lay outside the gene matches. CDR1 is PRHDT and CDR2 is FYEKMQ in the germline V gene (reference sequence). CDR3 loop: CASSSPTGFNEQYF. CDR3 DNA sequence: TGTGCCAGCAGCTCCCCGACAGGGTTCAACGAGCAGTACTTC.